This entry features one T cell receptor beta chain sequence. As yet, its antigen is unknown. This entry belongs to a study of T cell responses to AZD1222 COVID-19 vaccine. General study results and limits: Possibly, clonal diversity was underestimated; donors were largely white British and included more females. CD4 TCRs associated with vaccination spanned spike, dominating at 160-218 and 743-854. Seropositive at baseline were only five or six AZD1222 recipients.

The germline V gene has CDR1 SGHNT and CDR2 YYREEE (reference sequence). Trimming pared 8 bases from V and 0 bases from J, leaving 12 bases between. This CDR3 comprises 13 residues. TCRdb's copy holds only in-frame clones and misses some; the assay was immunoSEQ multiplex PCR. The table includes approximately 110,000 clones, 85% detected once. The genes are TRBV5-4 and TRBJ2-7; tentatively, D is TRBD1 or TRBD2 (6 bases each). The TCR originated in an adult who received the AZD1222 COVID-19 vaccine. The sample here was peripheral blood, taken 28 days after the second AZD1222 dose. The CDR3 reads CASRGPVSYEQYF. For the CDR3, the DNA is TGTGCCAGTCGGGGGCCGGTCTCCTACGAGCAGTACTTC.